These T cell receptor beta chains were read from a single sample in a study of cytomegalovirus exposure and HLA in healthy donors. Method: immunoSEQ multiplex PCR; TCRdb's copy keeps in-frame clones and lacks some. The data contain 100,000 to 150,000 clones, approximately 75% of them singletons. The sequenced sample was PBMCs. The receptors originated from a woman in her fifties or sixties in good health and CMV-seronegative. Each CDR3 is given with its conserved first and last residue. Each record gives: J gene, CDR3 length, V gene, D gene, clone size, CDR3 DNA, CDR3 protein. The D gene is left open where the match is weak. Clone size is not always given. Where it is, it says once, few, many or a class for expanded clones.

J gene: TRBJ2-3
CDR3 length: 14
V gene: TRBV29-1
D gene: TRBD1
clone size: NA
CDR3 DNA: TGCAGCGTTCTGGTTAACAGGGGGACAGATACGCAGTATTTT
CDR3 protein: CSVLVNRGTDTQYF

J gene: TRBJ2-1
CDR3 length: 14
V gene: TRBV14
D gene: NA
clone size: NA
CDR3 DNA: TGTGCCAGCAGCCAAGGCATTCCAGGCGATGAGCAGTTCTTC
CDR3 protein: CASSQGIPGDEQFF

J gene: TRBJ2-3
CDR3 length: 16
V gene: TRBV7-3
D gene: TRBD1
clone size: NA
CDR3 DNA: TGTGCCAGCAGCACCGGACAGGGCCCGAGCACAGATACGCAGTATTTT
CDR3 protein: CASSTGQGPSTDTQYF

J gene: TRBJ2-3
CDR3 length: 16
V gene: TRBV19
D gene: NA
clone size: few
CDR3 DNA: TGTGCCAGTAGTCCTTTAGCAGGGGTGGCCACAGATACGCAGTATTTT
CDR3 protein: CASSPLAGVATDTQYF

J gene: TRBJ1-4
CDR3 length: 15
V gene: TRBV4-3
D gene: TRBD1
clone size: NA
CDR3 DNA: TGCGCCAGCAGTCCTCAGGGGGCTGAGGATGAAAAACTGTTTTTT
CDR3 protein: CASSPQGAEDEKLFF

J gene: TRBJ2-1
CDR3 length: 14
V gene: TRBV28
D gene: NA
clone size: few
CDR3 DNA: TGTGCCAGCACTCCGGGAGCGGTCTACAATGAGCAGTTCTTC
CDR3 protein: CASTPGAVYNEQFF

J gene: TRBJ2-7
CDR3 length: 15
V gene: TRBV28
D gene: TRBD2
clone size: NA
CDR3 DNA: TGTGCCAGCAGTCCGTCGGGACTAGGAGGTGGCGAGCAGTACTTC
CDR3 protein: CASSPSGLGGGEQYF

J gene: TRBJ2-7
CDR3 length: 14
V gene: TRBV5-6
D gene: TRBD1
clone size: few
CDR3 DNA: TGTGCCAGCAGCTTTCAGGGGGCTATGTGGGAGCAGTACTTC
CDR3 protein: CASSFQGAMWEQYF

J gene: TRBJ2-6
CDR3 length: 15
V gene: TRBV5-6
D gene: TRBD1
clone size: NA
CDR3 DNA: TGTGCCAGCGGGACAGGGCCCTCTGGGGCCAACGTCCTGACTTTC
CDR3 protein: CASGTGPSGANVLTF

J gene: TRBJ2-7
CDR3 length: 12
V gene: TRBV5-4
D gene: NA
clone size: once
CDR3 DNA: TGTGCCAGCAGCGTGGACTACTACGAGCAGTACTTC
CDR3 protein: CASSVDYYEQYF

J gene: TRBJ1-2
CDR3 length: 15
V gene: TRBV4-3
D gene: NA
clone size: few
CDR3 DNA: TGCGCCAGCAGCCAAGAAAGTGGGGGGAACTATGGCTACACCTTC
CDR3 protein: CASSQESGGNYGYTF

J gene: TRBJ1-4
CDR3 length: 17
V gene: TRBV4-3
D gene: TRBD1
clone size: NA
CDR3 DNA: TGCGCCAGCAGCCAATCCGGTCCTGCAGGGGGTAATGAAAAACTGTTTTTT
CDR3 protein: CASSQSGPAGGNEKLFF

J gene: TRBJ1-4
CDR3 length: 15
V gene: TRBV4-1
D gene: NA
clone size: NA
CDR3 DNA: TGCGCCAGCAGCCAGCAGGGTGAACGGAATGAAAAACTGTTTTTT
CDR3 protein: CASSQQGERNEKLFF

J gene: TRBJ2-7
CDR3 length: 14
V gene: TRBV18
D gene: TRBD1
clone size: NA
CDR3 DNA: TGTGCCAGCTCACCCCCGACAGGGAGCTACGAGCAGTACTTC
CDR3 protein: CASSPPTGSYEQYF

J gene: TRBJ2-1
CDR3 length: 16
V gene: TRBV7-6
D gene: NA
clone size: NA
CDR3 DNA: TGTGCCAGCAGCTCTTTAACCGGGAGCTCCTACAATGAGCAGTTCTTC
CDR3 protein: CASSSLTGSSYNEQFF

J gene: TRBJ2-4
CDR3 length: 13
V gene: TRBV4-2
D gene: TRBD2
clone size: NA
CDR3 DNA: TGTGCCAGCAGCCAAGCACAGCGGGAGGGGGTATACTTC
CDR3 protein: CASSQAQREGVYF

J gene: TRBJ2-1
CDR3 length: 17
V gene: TRBV2
D gene: TRBD2
clone size: NA
CDR3 DNA: TGTGCCAGCAGGGGAACTAGCGGGAGGGTCGCTTACAATGAGCAGTTCTTC
CDR3 protein: CASRGTSGRVAYNEQFF

J gene: TRBJ2-1
CDR3 length: 14
V gene: TRBV7-8
D gene: TRBD2
clone size: NA
CDR3 DNA: TGTGCCAGCAGCTTTAGCGGGAGGGCGGTTGAGCAGTTCTTC
CDR3 protein: CASSFSGRAVEQFF

J gene: TRBJ2-1
CDR3 length: 13
V gene: TRBV30
D gene: TRBD2
clone size: NA
CDR3 DNA: TGTGCCTGGACGGGACTAGCGGCCAATGAGCAGTTCTTC
CDR3 protein: CAWTGLAANEQFF

J gene: TRBJ1-1
CDR3 length: 14
V gene: TRBV27
D gene: NA
clone size: NA
CDR3 DNA: TGTGCCAGCCAGGTCAGGGGAGGGGTCACTGAAGCTTTCTTT
CDR3 protein: CASQVRGGVTEAFF

J gene: TRBJ1-1
CDR3 length: 16
V gene: TRBV5-6
D gene: TRBD1
clone size: few
CDR3 DNA: TGTGCCAGCAGCTTGCCAGGGGGCGTCATGAACACTGAAGCTTTCTTT
CDR3 protein: CASSLPGGVMNTEAFF

J gene: TRBJ2-7
CDR3 length: 15
V gene: TRBV7-2
D gene: TRBD2
clone size: NA
CDR3 DNA: TGTGCCAGCAGCCTGACTAGCGGGAGGGCCTACGAGCAGTACTTC
CDR3 protein: CASSLTSGRAYEQYF

J gene: TRBJ2-1
CDR3 length: 14
V gene: TRBV29-1
D gene: TRBD2
clone size: NA
CDR3 DNA: TGCAGCGCCCAGGGCGGACTAGCGGGAGAGGAGCAGTTCTTC
CDR3 protein: CSAQGGLAGEEQFF

J gene: TRBJ1-2
CDR3 length: 13
V gene: TRBV19
D gene: NA
clone size: NA
CDR3 DNA: TGTGCCAGTAGTACCTTGACAGACTATGGCTACACCTTC
CDR3 protein: CASSTLTDYGYTF

J gene: TRBJ2-3
CDR3 length: 17
V gene: TRBV11-2
D gene: TRBD2
clone size: NA
CDR3 DNA: TGTGCCAGCAGCCCTAGAGGAACTAGCGGGAGCCGAGATACGCAGTATTTT
CDR3 protein: CASSPRGTSGSRDTQYF

J gene: TRBJ1-1
CDR3 length: 14
V gene: TRBV6-9
D gene: NA
clone size: NA
CDR3 DNA: TGTGCCCCCCCCCGGGTGAGGAGGAACACTGAAGCTTTCTTT
CDR3 protein: CAPPRVRRNTEAFF

J gene: TRBJ2-7
CDR3 length: 13
V gene: TRBV29-1
D gene: TRBD1
clone size: NA
CDR3 DNA: TGCAGCGTTGCTGAGACAGGGGCCTACGAGCAGTACTTC
CDR3 protein: CSVAETGAYEQYF

J gene: TRBJ1-4
CDR3 length: 17
V gene: TRBV7-6
D gene: NA
clone size: NA
CDR3 DNA: TGTGCCAGCCCAATGGAAGGGGGTCCGGCAACTAATGAAAAACTGTTTTTT
CDR3 protein: CASPMEGGPATNEKLFF

J gene: TRBJ2-6
CDR3 length: 16
V gene: TRBV7-2
D gene: NA
clone size: NA
CDR3 DNA: TGTGCCAGCAGCTCCCTACAGGACTCTGGGGCCAACGTCCTGACTTTC
CDR3 protein: CASSSLQDSGANVLTF

J gene: TRBJ1-4
CDR3 length: 16
V gene: TRBV9
D gene: NA
clone size: few
CDR3 DNA: TGTGCCAGCAGCGTCGGACTCATCACGGAGGATGAAAAACTGTTTTTT
CDR3 protein: CASSVGLITEDEKLFF

J gene: TRBJ1-2
CDR3 length: 14
V gene: TRBV28
D gene: TRBD1
clone size: few
CDR3 DNA: TGTGCCAGCAGTCTAGGACAGGTTTTGTATGGCTACACCTTC
CDR3 protein: CASSLGQVLYGYTF

J gene: TRBJ1-5
CDR3 length: 14
V gene: TRBV2
D gene: TRBD1
clone size: few
CDR3 DNA: TGTGCCAGCAGAGACAGGGGGCTTAATCAGCCCCAGCATTTT
CDR3 protein: CASRDRGLNQPQHF

J gene: TRBJ2-5
CDR3 length: 14
V gene: TRBV2
D gene: NA
clone size: NA
CDR3 DNA: TGTGCCAGCAGTGAAGTGAGACAATCGGAGACCCAGTACTTC
CDR3 protein: CASSEVRQSETQYF